These T cell receptor beta chains were read from a single sample in a study of CD8+CD57+ T cells in acquired aplastic anemia. TCRdb re-analysed the reads in MiXCR, keeping a single row per CDR3 protein. The sample contains roughly 130,000 distinct CDR3 sequences, 48% of which appear only once. The sequencing input was sorted CD4+, CD8+, or CD8+CD57+ T cells (not recorded which) from PBMCs. These receptors came from a human donor in good health, serving as a control. Both conserved end residues are part of each CDR3.

v_call,cdr3_aa
TRBV13,CASSFLGGAGTRQETQYF
TRBV19,CASSLRLREKLFF
TRBV10-3,CAIMEDRAGEQYF
TRBV30,CAWSIIDRMVTEAFF
TRBV7-9,CASSLVAEETQYF
TRBV20-1,CSATPGTSKAYEQYF
TRBV6-1,CASSPGPSGANYGYTF
TRBV7-6,CASSTRSYQETQYF
TRBV20-1,CSARAQGWIADTQYF
TRBV30,CAWSWGQGASSGYTF
TRBV5-1,CASSGLASTDTQYF
TRBV20-1,CSASGQRDPYGYTF
TRBV10-3,CATQDDYGYTF
TRBV6-2/TRBV6-3,CASSNMGRGAKETQYF
TRBV12-3/TRBV12-4,CASSFGRAYNEQFF
TRBV15,CATSRDRQGISEQYF
TRBV4-3,CASSQGVGQGNTIYF
TRBV12-3/TRBV12-4,CASSWGRLGGDTQYF
TRBV11-2,CASSLAGTGTGETQYF
TRBV20-1,CSAVGRSSSGANVLTF
TRBV5-4,CASSLGGFGTEAFF
TRBV2,CASRQGQGAWEQYF
TRBV12-5,CASGTGSTLTPALYF
TRBV5-4,CASSLGFAGGSGDIQYF
TRBV15,CATSRVRGKYSGDTQYF
TRBV20-1,CSAPTGTNYGYTF
TRBV7-9,CASSLLAGGHNEQFF
TRBV4-1,CASSQVGGVEGEPFF
TRBV19,CASSGKTAHLETQYF
TRBV7-8,CASSSQGGTQYF
TRBV20-1,CSARDKDGLYEQYF
TRBV10-3,CAIRGGDRDEKLFF
TRBV11-3,CASSLDRVSVTYTDTQYF
TRBV24-1,CATSDGGTGTYEQYF
TRBV6-5,CASSSGYGANVLTF
TRBV20-1,CSAVPTNTGELFF
TRBV20-1,CTAARGGLAGGTRETQYF
TRBV15,CATSRVMRQGTTREQYF
TRBV2,CASTGGLAGGYEQYF
TRBV12-3/TRBV12-4,CASSSTSGGGTDTQYF
TRBV7-6,CASSHLAGGQFF
TRBV19,CASRAAGSYEQYF
TRBV4-2,CASSPGGGFTQETQYF
TRBV2,CASIRDRRSNQPQHF
TRBV6-5,CASSSGTGFSEQYF
TRBV5-1,CASSLGEGGDFYSNQPQHF
TRBV6-1,CASTAGEGTGELFF
TRBV11-2,CASSNRGGPTYGYTF
TRBV24-1,CATSQGPGYGYTF
TRBV5-1,CASSLMTGGTDTQYF
TRBV11-2,CASSYADRPTGEQFF
TRBV20-1,CSPVRGGTNYGYTF
TRBV6-1,CASSDGQGSQPQHF
TRBV5-1,CASRRVMNTEAFF
TRBV19,CASSGTASSYEQYF
TRBV14,CASSQLLLAGGIPNEQFF
TRBV5-4,CASSLGGRRGTDTQYF
TRBV10-2,CASSETSGSIVGETQYF
TRBV7-8,CASSLVETTYNEQFF